These T cell receptor beta chains were read from a single sample in a study of cytomegalovirus exposure and HLA in healthy donors. The table came from immunoSEQ multiplex PCR; TCRdb's copy has only in-frame clones and leaves some out. The sample holds some 120,000 clones, 55% to 80% seen once. Sequenced material: PBMCs. These receptors originate from a woman aged 25 to 45 in good health and CMV-seronegative. CDR3s include the opening cysteine and the closing phenylalanine or tryptophan. The order of the fields is clone size, D gene, V gene, J gene, CDR3 length, CDR3 DNA, CDR3 protein. D genes are given only for firm matches. Some rows have no size entry. The others give once, few or many, or a class for an expanded clone.

clone_size: medium-sized
d_call: .
v_call: TRBV6-1
j_call: TRBJ1-2
cdr3_length: 13
cdr3_nt: TGTGCCAGCAGTGAACAGGAAATATATGGCTACACCTTC
cdr3_aa: CASSEQEIYGYTF

clone_size: few
d_call: .
v_call: TRBV11-3
j_call: TRBJ1-2
cdr3_length: 13
cdr3_nt: TGTGCCAGCAGCTTACAGGGCGACTATGGCTACACCTTC
cdr3_aa: CASSLQGDYGYTF

clone_size: once
d_call: TRBD2
v_call: TRBV28
j_call: TRBJ2-7
cdr3_length: 14
cdr3_nt: TGTGCCAGCAGTCTGGCGGGAGGTTCCTACGAGCAGTACTTC
cdr3_aa: CASSLAGGSYEQYF

clone_size: .
d_call: .
v_call: TRBV12-5
j_call: TRBJ1-1
cdr3_length: 18
cdr3_nt: TGTGCTAGTGGTTTGACTCCGACAGGCCCAAAAAGGGGCACTGAAGCTTTCTTT
cdr3_aa: CASGLTPTGPKRGTEAFF

clone_size: .
d_call: TRBD1
v_call: TRBV5-6
j_call: TRBJ2-3
cdr3_length: 15
cdr3_nt: TGTGCCAGCAGCTTGTGGGACAGGAATACAGATACGCAGTATTTT
cdr3_aa: CASSLWDRNTDTQYF

clone_size: .
d_call: TRBD1
v_call: TRBV7-2
j_call: TRBJ1-5
cdr3_length: 15
cdr3_nt: TGTGCCAGCAGCTTAGTGGGACAGGGAGATCAGCCCCAGCATTTT
cdr3_aa: CASSLVGQGDQPQHF

clone_size: few
d_call: .
v_call: TRBV6-5
j_call: TRBJ1-1
cdr3_length: 16
cdr3_nt: TGTGCCAGCAGTTATACAAGAGGGCCGATGAACACTGAAGCTTTCTTT
cdr3_aa: CASSYTRGPMNTEAFF

clone_size: .
d_call: TRBD1
v_call: TRBV5-6
j_call: TRBJ2-7
cdr3_length: 14
cdr3_nt: TGTGCCAGCAGCGAAGGGACAGGGGGCTACGAGCAGTACTTC
cdr3_aa: CASSEGTGGYEQYF

clone_size: .
d_call: .
v_call: TRBV6-5
j_call: TRBJ2-1
cdr3_length: 13
cdr3_nt: TGTGCCAGCAGTGCCCCGGGCTACAATGAGCAGTTCTTC
cdr3_aa: CASSAPGYNEQFF

clone_size: .
d_call: .
v_call: TRBV11-3
j_call: TRBJ2-3
cdr3_length: 12
cdr3_nt: TGTGCCAGCAGCTTTCTAGAGGATACGCAGTATTTT
cdr3_aa: CASSFLEDTQYF

clone_size: .
d_call: TRBD1
v_call: TRBV4-1
j_call: TRBJ2-1
cdr3_length: 18
cdr3_nt: TGCGCCAGCAGCCAAGTGGGACAGGGAAGGAGAATGGACAATGAGCAGTTCTTC
cdr3_aa: CASSQVGQGRRMDNEQFF

clone_size: .
d_call: TRBD2
v_call: TRBV27
j_call: TRBJ2-7
cdr3_length: 14
cdr3_nt: TGTGCCAGCAGTAGACTAGCGGGAGCCTACGAGCAGTACTTC
cdr3_aa: CASSRLAGAYEQYF

clone_size: .
d_call: TRBD1
v_call: TRBV18
j_call: TRBJ2-7
cdr3_length: 15
cdr3_nt: TGTGCCAGCTCGCTCGGAAGGACAGGAGACTACGAGCAGTACTTC
cdr3_aa: CASSLGRTGDYEQYF

clone_size: few
d_call: .
v_call: TRBV28
j_call: TRBJ2-3
cdr3_length: 17
cdr3_nt: TGTGCCAGCAGTCCGGGACTTATTACCTCTAGCACAGATACGCAGTATTTT
cdr3_aa: CASSPGLITSSTDTQYF

clone_size: few
d_call: TRBD1
v_call: TRBV4-3
j_call: TRBJ1-1
cdr3_length: 14
cdr3_nt: TGCGCCAGCACCCGGACAGGGAGTGGCACTGAAGCTTTCTTT
cdr3_aa: CASTRTGSGTEAFF

clone_size: .
d_call: .
v_call: TRBV11-2
j_call: TRBJ2-3
cdr3_length: 12
cdr3_nt: TGTGCCAGCAGTCAGAGCACAGATACGCAGTATTTT
cdr3_aa: CASSQSTDTQYF

clone_size: .
d_call: .
v_call: TRBV7-9
j_call: TRBJ2-1
cdr3_length: 14
cdr3_nt: TGTGCCAGCAGCCAGCGTTCGTCCTACAATGAGCAGTTCTTC
cdr3_aa: CASSQRSSYNEQFF

clone_size: few
d_call: TRBD1
v_call: TRBV27
j_call: TRBJ1-6
cdr3_length: 13
cdr3_nt: TGTGCCAGCAGGACAGGGTCCAATTCACCCCTCCACTTT
cdr3_aa: CASRTGSNSPLHF

clone_size: .
d_call: TRBD1
v_call: TRBV5-4
j_call: TRBJ2-7
cdr3_length: 15
cdr3_nt: TGTGCCAGCAGCTACCGGACAGGGTACTCCTACGAGCAATACTTC
cdr3_aa: CASSYRTGYSYEQYF

clone_size: .
d_call: .
v_call: TRBV6-6
j_call: TRBJ1-2
cdr3_length: 15
cdr3_nt: TGTGCCAGCAGTTACTCGAAGGGGGATGGCTATGGCTACACCTTC
cdr3_aa: CASSYSKGDGYGYTF

clone_size: .
d_call: TRBD2
v_call: TRBV2
j_call: TRBJ2-7
cdr3_length: 14
cdr3_nt: TGTGCCAGCAGCCTCGGGACTAGCGTATATAGCAGGTACTTC
cdr3_aa: CASSLGTSVYSRYF

clone_size: .
d_call: TRBD1
v_call: TRBV27
j_call: TRBJ2-7
cdr3_length: 12
cdr3_nt: TGTGCCAGCAGCCCAGGGGGTCTTGAGCAGTACTTC
cdr3_aa: CASSPGGLEQYF

clone_size: few
d_call: .
v_call: TRBV2
j_call: TRBJ2-4
cdr3_length: 12
cdr3_nt: TGTGCCAGCAGCCTACAGGGAAACATTCAGTACTTC
cdr3_aa: CASSLQGNIQYF

clone_size: few
d_call: .
v_call: TRBV9
j_call: TRBJ2-4
cdr3_length: 18
cdr3_nt: TGTGCCAGCAGCGTAGCTTCTGGCGGGTCGCTAGCCAAAAACATTCAGTACTTC
cdr3_aa: CASSVASGGSLAKNIQYF

clone_size: few
d_call: TRBD2
v_call: TRBV19
j_call: TRBJ2-3
cdr3_length: 15
cdr3_nt: TGTGCCAGTAGTATAGGCACCGGGAGGGGAGATACGCAGTATTTT
cdr3_aa: CASSIGTGRGDTQYF

clone_size: .
d_call: TRBD2
v_call: TRBV4-3
j_call: TRBJ2-3
cdr3_length: 17
cdr3_nt: TGCGCCAGCAGCCAAGAAAGAGCAGCGGGAGGGCCTAGTACGCAGTATTTT
cdr3_aa: CASSQERAAGGPSTQYF

clone_size: .
d_call: TRBD1
v_call: TRBV7-9
j_call: TRBJ2-7
cdr3_length: 17
cdr3_nt: TGTGCCAGCAGCTTAGTTAACTTCGGACAGGGGACCTACGAGCAGTACTTC
cdr3_aa: CASSLVNFGQGTYEQYF

clone_size: .
d_call: .
v_call: TRBV19
j_call: TRBJ1-2
cdr3_length: 11
cdr3_nt: TGTGCCGGTGACAGGCATTATGGCTACACCTTC
cdr3_aa: CAGDRHYGYTF

clone_size: .
d_call: TRBD2
v_call: TRBV2
j_call: TRBJ2-2
cdr3_length: 14
cdr3_nt: TGTGCCAGCAGAGGACTAGCGGGAACCGGGGAGCTGTTTTTT
cdr3_aa: CASRGLAGTGELFF

clone_size: few
d_call: .
v_call: TRBV7-2
j_call: TRBJ2-2
cdr3_length: 16
cdr3_nt: TGTGCCAGCAGCTTATGGGGGCGCGGTGACACCGGGGAGCTGTTTTTT
cdr3_aa: CASSLWGRGDTGELFF

clone_size: .
d_call: TRBD1
v_call: TRBV27
j_call: TRBJ2-6
cdr3_length: 17
cdr3_nt: TGTGCCAGCAGTGCGGACAGGTGGAAGGCTGGGGCCAACGTCCTGACTTTC
cdr3_aa: CASSADRWKAGANVLTF

clone_size: once
d_call: TRBD2
v_call: TRBV5-1
j_call: TRBJ2-3
cdr3_length: 17
cdr3_nt: TGCGCCAGCACTCCGACCGGGACTAGCGGGAGATCAGATACGCAGTATTTT
cdr3_aa: CASTPTGTSGRSDTQYF

clone_size: .
d_call: .
v_call: TRBV19
j_call: TRBJ2-3
cdr3_length: 13
cdr3_nt: TGTGCCAGTAGCTCGACTAGGTCAGATACGCAGTATTTT
cdr3_aa: CASSSTRSDTQYF